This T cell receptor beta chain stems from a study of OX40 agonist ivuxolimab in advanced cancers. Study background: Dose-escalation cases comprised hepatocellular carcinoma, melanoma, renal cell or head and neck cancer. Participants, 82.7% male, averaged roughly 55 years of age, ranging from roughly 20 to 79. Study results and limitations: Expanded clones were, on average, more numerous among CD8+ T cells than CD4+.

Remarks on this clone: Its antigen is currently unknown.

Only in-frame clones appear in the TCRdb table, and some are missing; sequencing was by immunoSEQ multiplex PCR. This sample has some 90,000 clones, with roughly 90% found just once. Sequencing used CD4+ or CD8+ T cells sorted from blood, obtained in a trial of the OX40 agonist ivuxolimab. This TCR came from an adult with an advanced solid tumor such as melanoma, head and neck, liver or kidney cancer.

This CDR3 is CASSLVSSTEAFF. DNA of the CDR3: TGTGCCAGCAGCTTAGTCTCCTCCACTGAAGCTTTCTTT. The chain has TRBV7-9 and TRBJ1-1; D remains ambiguous. Germline V gives CDR1 SEHNR, CDR2 FQNEAQ (reference sequence). The CDR3 runs 13 residues. Trimming stripped 1 base from V and 4 bases from J, with 7 bases between. The whole variable domain, filled in from reference TRBV7-9 and TRBJ1-1, reads DTGVSQNPRHKITKRGQNVTFRCDPISEHNRLYWYRQTLGQGPEFLTYFQNEAQLEKSRLLSDRFSAERPKGSFSTLEIQRTEQGDSAMYLCASSLVSSTEAFFGQGTRLTVV.